The present entry profiles one T cell receptor (beta chain) with its context. The antigen remains undetermined. No culture or expansion preceded analysis of these blood cells. The data were taken from a study of neoadjuvant anti-PD-1 for oral cavity cancer. Across the whole study: Patients mostly received three to four biweekly nivolumab doses at 3 mg/kg before surgery. Whole-study results and caveats: Post-nivolumab, blood T cell clonality was significantly elevated in non-responders.

The CDR3 covers 15 residues. CDR1 is SGHDT and CDR2 is YYEEEE in the germline V gene. V shed 4 bases, J shed 2 bases, and the junction held 3 bases outside the gene matches. Profiling relied on immunoSEQ multiplex PCR, and the TCRdb table lists in-frame clones only, not all of them. The repertoire consists of just over 14,000 clones, with over 55% occurring once and the leading ten covering less than 3%. The sequence was obtained from a person between 40 and 80 years old with oral cavity squamous cell carcinoma. The sequences come from PBMCs, collected before nivolumab (anti-PD-1) treatment. The chain employs TRBV5-6 and TRBJ2-3; 11 bases map to TRBD2. CDR3 DNA sequence: TGTGCCAGCAGCGCGGGACTAGCGGACACAGATACGCAGTATTTT. It specifies CASSAGLADTDTQYF. Full variable domain (rest looked up from reference TRBV5-6 and TRBJ2-3): DAGVTQSPTHLIKTRGQQVTLRCSPKSGHDTVSWYQQALGQGPQFIFQYYEEEERQRGNFPDRFSGHQFPNYSSELNVNALLLGDSALYLCASSAGLADTDTQYFGPGTRLTVL.